This entry features one T cell receptor beta chain sequence. Antigen unknown. V shed 5 bases and J shed 7 bases, with 15 bases lying between them. The CDR3 runs 14 residues. Germline CDR1 is MNHEY and CDR2 is SVGAGI. At the survey level, the v3.0 immunoSEQ assay was run. Some clones are missing from TCRdb's copy, which holds only in-frame ones; the method was immunoSEQ multiplex PCR. This sample carries about 30,000 clones, roughly 96% of them seen once, and the ten largest clones take over 7%. These data are taken from a study of long-term antiretroviral therapy in people with HIV. Looking at the study overall: Of all samples, the earliest predate the 2015 immediate-ART recommendation by about a decade. Study conclusions and caveats: Versus controls, repertoires in people with HIV had narrower CDR3 length ranges.

The receptor comes from a man younger than 45 with HIV. This sequence joins TRBV6-5 and TRBJ1-5; D is ambiguous. Sequencing used unsorted PBMCs, obtained 5.3 years after starting antiretroviral therapy. The CDR3 region has the DNA TGTGCCAGCAGTACGGGCCCTAAGGGCCAGCCCCAGCATTTT. This codes for CASSTGPKGQPQHF.